This T cell receptor beta chain was profiled in a study of shared clonotypes between healthy human individuals. Whole-study findings and limits: Naive CD4 clonotype sharing across several donors was around 5.5%.

Per the germline V gene, CDR1 is SGDLS and CDR2 is YYNGEE. CDR3 size: 18 residues. The V gene lost 3 bases and the J gene lost 3 bases, with 21 bases spanning the gap. Clones were read by immunoSEQ multiplex PCR, and TCRdb kept only the in-frame ones, dropping some. The data hold over 1.4 million clones, with roughly 97% observed a single time. With regard to this clone: The antigen is not known.

V gene TRBV9 combines with J gene TRBJ2-2; D is perhaps TRBD1 (7 bases). The TCR comes from a man aged 25-40 years in good health. Sequences were obtained from naive CD4+ T cells sorted from blood. Subset specified: CD45RA+ positively selected. The CDR3 loop reads CASSETSGGTSYTGELFF. Written as DNA, the CDR3 is TGTGCCAGCAGCGAGACCTCAGGGGGGACTTCCTACACCGGGGAGCTGTTTTTT.